A single T cell receptor beta chain is shown here with its context. The antigen remains undetermined. In germline, CDR1 is MNHNY, CDR2 SVGAGI (reference sequence). The germline V and J ends were trimmed by 5 bases and 3 bases, with 14 bases remaining between them. The CDR3 extends over 15 amino acids. The sample is drawn from a study of shared clonotypes between healthy human individuals. Study-wide results and limits: Memory subsets generally showed lower estimated richness than naive subsets.

Replicate PCRs from sorted subsets contained 200 ng DNA, which is 31,000 or so T cell genomes. The data were produced by immunoSEQ multiplex PCR, yet TCRdb's version contains in-frame clones alone and is incomplete. Of approximately 2,000,000 clones in the sample, 85% to 95% are singletons; the top ten hold about 0.41%. The clonotype was recovered from a man aged 18 to 30 in good health. Some clones in this sample may be carry-over from other donors' samples. V and J are TRBV6-6 and TRBJ2-1, with D possibly being TRBD1 (6 bases). Sequenced: naive CD4+ T cells from PBMCs. As for subset: CD45RA+ positively selected. The CDR3 DNA follows: TGTGCCAGCAGTCCCGTGGGGACAAGCTACAATGAGCAGTTCTTC. Its protein is CASSPVGTSYNEQFF.